The TCR beta chain described here comes from a study of blood T cell repertoires in COVID-19. The wider study: Samples came from the United States, Italy and Spain, spanning acute and convalescent COVID-19. T cells, B-cell-depleted T cells, or PBMCs supplied cDNA or gDNA.

Per the original methods: Cell counts per sample came from amplifying reference gene primers. Here immunoSEQ multiplex PCR was the method, and the copy in TCRdb shows in-frame clones only, minus some. V, J and clone size were drawn from that table, and D and trimming were deduced from the DNA. Of some 58,000 clones in the sample, about 83% were seen once. Sequenced material: peripheral blood. The TCR was taken from a man aged 50-60 years with acute or convalescent COVID-19.

The CDR3, as DNA: TGTGCCAGCAGCGTAGCAACAGGGGGCGCAGATACGCAGTATTTT. Amino acids: CASSVATGGADTQYF. The V and J genes are TRBV9 and TRBJ2-3, with TRBD1 matching over 9 bases. The CDR3 totals 15 residues. With V trimmed by 0 bases and J by 4 bases, 3 bases remained unmatched. In germline, CDR1 is SGDLS, CDR2 YYNGEE.